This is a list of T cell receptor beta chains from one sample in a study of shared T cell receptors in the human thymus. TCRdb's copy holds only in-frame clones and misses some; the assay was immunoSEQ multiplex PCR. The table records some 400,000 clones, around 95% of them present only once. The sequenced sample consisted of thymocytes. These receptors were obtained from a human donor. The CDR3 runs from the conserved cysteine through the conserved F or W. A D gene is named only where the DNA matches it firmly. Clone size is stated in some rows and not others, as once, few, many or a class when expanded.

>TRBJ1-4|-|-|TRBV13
TGTGCCAGCAGCCCCGCGACACATGAAAAACTGTTTTTT
CASSPATHEKLFF
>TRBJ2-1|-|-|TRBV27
TGTGCCAGCAGTCGATCGGAGGCGGGCCGCCTAAGCTCCTACAATGAGCAGTTCTTC
CASSRSEAGRLSSYNEQFF
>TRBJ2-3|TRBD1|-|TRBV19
TGTGCCAGTAGTATAGCGGGACAGGGACTCACAGATACGCAGTATTTT
CASSIAGQGLTDTQYF
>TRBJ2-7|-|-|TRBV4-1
TGCGCCAGCAGCCAAGAGGAGGGTTCCTACGAGCAGTACTTC
CASSQEEGSYEQYF
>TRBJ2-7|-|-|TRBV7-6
TGTGCCAGCAGCCCCGACACAGGGTACGAGCAGTACTTC
CASSPDTGYEQYF
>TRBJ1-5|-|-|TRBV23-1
TGCGCCAGCAGTCAATCCCTCGGCGCCAACGGGGACCCGGGTGCCTATAGCAATCAGCCCCAGCATTTT
CASSQSLGANGDPGAYSNQPQHF
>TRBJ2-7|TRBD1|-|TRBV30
TGTGCCTGGAACGCCGGGACAGGGGCCCCCGAGCAGTACTTC
CAWNAGTGAPEQYF
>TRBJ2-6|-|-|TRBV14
TGTGCCAGCAGCCAAGAACGGTTCTCTGGGGCCAACGTCCTGACTTTC
CASSQERFSGANVLTF
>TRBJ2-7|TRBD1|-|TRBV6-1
TGTGCCAGCAGTCCCGAGAGACAGGGCTCCGAGCAGTACTTC
CASSPERQGSEQYF
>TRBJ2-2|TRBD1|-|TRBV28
TGTGCCAGCAGCCGTTACGACAGGGAAAACACCGGGGAGCTGTTTTTT
CASSRYDRENTGELFF
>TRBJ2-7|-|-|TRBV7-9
TGTGCCAGCAGCTTGGTAGACTCGAAGAGGTACGAGCAGTACTTC
CASSLVDSKRYEQYF
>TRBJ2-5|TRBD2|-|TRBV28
TGTGCCAGCAGTTTAAGGCGGGAGGGTACCCAGTACTTC
CASSLRREGTQYF
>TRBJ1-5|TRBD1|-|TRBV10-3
TGTGCCATCAGTGAGGATGGGGGACAGGGCGTTGATCGGGGCAATCAGCCCCAGCATTTT
CAISEDGGQGVDRGNQPQHF
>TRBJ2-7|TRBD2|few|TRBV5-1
TGCGCCAGCAGCACGAGACTAGCGGACGAGCAGTACTTC
CASSTRLADEQYF
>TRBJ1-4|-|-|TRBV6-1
TGTGCCAGCAGGCCCCCGGGACAACTAAATGAAAAACTGTTTTTT
CASRPPGQLNEKLFF
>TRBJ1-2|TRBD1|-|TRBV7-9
TGTGCCAGCAGCTCCCTGGACAGGGGGCGTTTTAGTTATGGCTACACCTTC
CASSSLDRGRFSYGYTF
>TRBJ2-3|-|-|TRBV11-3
TGTGCCAGCAGCTTGGGCTCCCTAGGAACAGATACGCAGTATTTT
CASSLGSLGTDTQYF
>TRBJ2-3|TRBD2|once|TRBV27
TGTGCCAGCAGTTGGGCTGGGAGGGGAGGAGCGGATACGCAGTATTTT
CASSWAGRGGADTQYF
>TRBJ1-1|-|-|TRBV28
TGTGCCAGCAGACGTAATCGTAATGGGAGCAGCAACATGAACACTGAAGCTTTCTTT
CASRRNRNGSSNMNTEAFF
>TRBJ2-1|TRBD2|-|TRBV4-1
TGCGCCAGCAGCCAAGATGAGGCGCGGGAGGGCCGCAATGAGCAGTTCTTC
CASSQDEAREGRNEQFF